A selection of T cell receptor beta chains follows, all from one sample in a study of T cell changes during pregnancy in multiple sclerosis. Method: immunoSEQ multiplex PCR; TCRdb's copy keeps in-frame clones and lacks some. Among roughly 69,000 clones listed, roughly 88% were seen once. The material was peripheral blood, obtained in the third trimester of pregnancy. The source is a female donor with multiple sclerosis, enrolled in a pregnancy study. CDR3s include the opening cysteine and the closing phenylalanine or tryptophan. D genes are given only for firm matches. Rows may omit the clone size; those that give it use once, few, many or a size class.

TRBD1	TRBV9	once	TRBJ1-1	TGTGCCAGCAGCGTATGGACAGGGGGCGACACTGAAGCTTTCTTT	CASSVWTGGDTEAFF
TRBD1	TRBV6-5	-	TRBJ1-6	TGTGCCAGCAGTTTCCCAGGGGGGAATTCACCCCTCCACTTT	CASSFPGGNSPLHF
TRBD2	TRBV6-6	-	TRBJ2-3	TGTGCCAGCAAGCCTAGCGGGGATAACACAGATACGCAGTATTTT	CASKPSGDNTDTQYF
-	TRBV27	-	TRBJ1-1	TGTGCCAGCAGTTTACAGGGGTATATGAACACTGAAGCTTTCTTT	CASSLQGYMNTEAFF
-	TRBV7-9	-	TRBJ1-2	TGTGCCAGCAGCTTGGAGGCGGGGGCCGTAAATTTTAACTATGGCTACACCTTC	CASSLEAGAVNFNYGYTF
-	TRBV5-1	few	TRBJ1-2	TGCGCCAGCAGCTTGTCCGCAGGGATGAATGGCTACACCTTC	CASSLSAGMNGYTF
TRBD2	TRBV11-2	once	TRBJ2-1	TGTGCCAGCAGTAAGAGCGGGGGCCCCTTATACAATGAGCAGTTCTTC	CASSKSGGPLYNEQFF
-	TRBV7-9	-	TRBJ2-5	TGTGCCAGCAGCTTTGGGGGCGCGGAGACCCAGTACTTC	CASSFGGAETQYF
-	TRBV10-2	-	TRBJ2-7	TGCGCCAGCAGTGGATCGAGTCGGGAACACGAGCAGTACTTC	CASSGSSREHEQYF
TRBD1	TRBV2	few	TRBJ1-2	TGTGCCAGCAGTTACAGGGGGTCTGGCTACACCTTC	CASSYRGSGYTF
TRBD1	TRBV6-5	-	TRBJ1-1	TGTGCCAGCAGGGATCGGGACAGGACGGCTGAAGCTTTCTTT	CASRDRDRTAEAFF
TRBD1	TRBV7-2	-	TRBJ2-1	TGTGCCAGCACGGGACAGCCTTACAATGAGCAGTTCTTC	CASTGQPYNEQFF
-	TRBV30	-	TRBJ2-3	TGTGCCTGGAGTGTACTACAGGGCTCGGCGCAGTATTTT	CAWSVLQGSAQYF
-	TRBV4-3	once	TRBJ1-1	TGCGCCAGCAGCTCGGGGCACAGGGACACTGAAGCTTTCTTT	CASSSGHRDTEAFF
TRBD2	TRBV11-2	-	TRBJ2-1	TGTGCCAGCAGCTTAGGGACGGCGGGGGGGAAGGGTGAGCAGTTCTTC	CASSLGTAGGKGEQFF
-	TRBV7-9	-	TRBJ2-7	TGTGCCAGCAGCCTCGTATACGAGCAGTACTTC	CASSLVYEQYF
TRBD1	TRBV7-8	-	TRBJ1-5	TGTGCCAGCAGCTTGTCCGGGACAGCCTATAGCAATCAGCCCCAGCATTTT	CASSLSGTAYSNQPQHF
TRBD2	TRBV2	-	TRBJ2-1	TGTGCCAGCAGCCCTGGGACTAGCGGGGACCGAAATGAGCAGTTCTTC	CASSPGTSGDRNEQFF
TRBD2	TRBV10-3	-	TRBJ2-3	TGTGCCATCAGTGAGTCGCGGGGGGCAGATACGCAGTATTTT	CAISESRGADTQYF
-	TRBV9	-	TRBJ2-2	TGTGCCAGCAGCGACTCACAGGGCACCGGGGAGCTGTTTTTT	CASSDSQGTGELFF
TRBD1	TRBV9	-	TRBJ1-6	TGTGCCAGCAGCGTAACCGGGACAGGGGACTCACCCCTCCACTTT	CASSVTGTGDSPLHF
-	TRBV7-2	-	TRBJ1-1	TGTGCCAGCAGACTAGGTCGGGGGAGCCACACTGAAGCTTTCTTT	CASRLGRGSHTEAFF
-	TRBV27	-	TRBJ1-1	TGTGCCAGCAGTTTAAGGGGGTCAACCCTACTCTCCCGAGCTTTCTTT	CASSLRGSTLLSRAFF
TRBD1	TRBV9	few	TRBJ1-6	TGTGCCAGCAGTGTGGACAGGGGCGGCTATTCACCCCTCCACTTT	CASSVDRGGYSPLHF
-	TRBV27	-	TRBJ2-1	TGTGCCAGCAGTTTAGGCACTAGGTACAATGAGCAGTTCTTC	CASSLGTRYNEQFF
-	TRBV6-1	once	TRBJ2-7	TGTGCCAGCAGTGAAGCGGGGCCCGACTACGAGCAGTACTTC	CASSEAGPDYEQYF
-	TRBV28	-	TRBJ2-3	TGTGCCAGCAGTTTATCGGACTTCCTAACTAGCACAGATACGCAGTATTTT	CASSLSDFLTSTDTQYF